This paragraph covers one T cell receptor beta chain sequence. The antigen is not known. Blood samples were obtained at baseline, cycle 4 day 1, and cycle 7 day 1. Here immunoSEQ multiplex PCR was the method, and the copy in TCRdb shows in-frame clones only, minus some. The sample carries 55,000 to 90,000 clones, 82% recorded once. The data were obtained in a study of OX40 agonist ivuxolimab in advanced cancers. In the study overall: Across the patients, intravenous ivuxolimab was delivered every 2 weeks at 0.01 to 10 mg/kg. Three dose-escalation patients had partial responses: one with hepatocellular carcinoma and two with cutaneous melanoma. The study's findings and limits: Some of the nonresponding patients also showed low levels of normalized T-cell clonal expansion.

The sequence derives from an adult with an advanced solid tumor such as melanoma, head and neck, liver or kidney cancer. The source was CD4+ or CD8+ T cells sorted from blood, collected in a trial of the OX40 agonist ivuxolimab.

The CDR3 here is CASSIGLVGNEQFF. The CDR3, as DNA: TGCGCCAGCAGCATAGGACTAGTCGGTAATGAGCAGTTCTTC. The chain combines TRBV5-1 with TRBJ2-1, with 7 nucleotides matching TRBD2. The V gene end was trimmed by 4 bases and the J gene end by 7 bases; junction bases not matched to a gene: 8. Looked up from germline, CDR1 is SGHRS and CDR2 is YFSETQ. The CDR3 length is 14 residues.